This T cell receptor beta chain was sequenced for a study of shared clonotypes between healthy human individuals. Germline CDR1 reads SQVTM; CDR2 reads ANQGSEA. Trimming stripped 3 bases from V and 4 bases from J, with 3 bases between. This CDR3 is built from 10 residues. Some clones are missing from TCRdb's copy, which holds only in-frame ones; the method was immunoSEQ multiplex PCR. The sample has fewer than 1.4 million clones, around 82% seen once. The J gene is TRBJ1-2, the V gene TRBV29-1; no clear D gene. Sequencing used memory CD4+ T cells from PBMCs. Subset given: CD45RA-negative fraction. This TCR was sampled from a man aged 18 to 35 in good health. Some clones in this sample may be carry-over from other donors' samples. This CDR3 reads CSVDSYGYTF. DNA for the CDR3: TGCAGCGTTGACAGCTATGGCTACACCTTC. Looking up the rest from reference TRBV29-1 and TRBJ1-2 gives the full variable domain: SAVISQKPSRDICQRGTSLTIQCQVDSQVTMMFWYRQQPGQSLTLIATANQGSEATYESGFVIDKFPISRPNLTFSTLTVSNMSPEDSSIYLCSVDSYGYTFGSGTRLTVV.